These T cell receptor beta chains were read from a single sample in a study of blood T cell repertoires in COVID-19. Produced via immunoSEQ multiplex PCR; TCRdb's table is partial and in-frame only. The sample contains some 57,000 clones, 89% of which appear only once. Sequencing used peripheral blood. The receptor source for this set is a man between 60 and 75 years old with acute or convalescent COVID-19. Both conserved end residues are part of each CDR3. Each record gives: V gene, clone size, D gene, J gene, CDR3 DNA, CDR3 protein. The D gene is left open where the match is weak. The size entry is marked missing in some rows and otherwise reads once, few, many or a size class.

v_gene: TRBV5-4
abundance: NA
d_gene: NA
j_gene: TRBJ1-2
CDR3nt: TGTGCCAGCAGCCCGAGGACAGCCTATTCTAACTATGGCTACACCTTC
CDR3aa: CASSPRTAYSNYGYTF

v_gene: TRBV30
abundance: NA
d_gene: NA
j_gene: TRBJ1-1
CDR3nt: TGTGCTTGGAGGGGGGGGATTGAAGCTTTCTTT
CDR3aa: CAWRGGIEAFF

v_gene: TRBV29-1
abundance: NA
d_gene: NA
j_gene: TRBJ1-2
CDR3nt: TGCAGCGTTGTCGGGAGTAACTATGGCTACACCTTC
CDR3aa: CSVVGSNYGYTF

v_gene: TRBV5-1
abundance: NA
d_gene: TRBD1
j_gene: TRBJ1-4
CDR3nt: TGCGCCAGCAGTCGTGGGACAGGGAGTGAAAAACTGTTTTTT
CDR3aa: CASSRGTGSEKLFF

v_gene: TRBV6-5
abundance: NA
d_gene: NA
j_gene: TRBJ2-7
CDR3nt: TGTGCCAGCATCTCGGGGATCCTTTACGAGCAGTACTTC
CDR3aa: CASISGILYEQYF

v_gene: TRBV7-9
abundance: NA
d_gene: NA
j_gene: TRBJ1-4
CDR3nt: TGTGCCAGCAGCCCGACAGTAACTAATGAAAAACTGTTTTTT
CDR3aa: CASSPTVTNEKLFF

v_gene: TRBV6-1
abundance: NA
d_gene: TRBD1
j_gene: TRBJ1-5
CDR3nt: TGTGCCAGCAGTGAATCGGGACAGCGCTATCAGCCCCAGCATTTT
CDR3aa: CASSESGQRYQPQHF

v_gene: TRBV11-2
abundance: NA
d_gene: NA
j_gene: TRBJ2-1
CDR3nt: TGTGCCAGCAGCTTAGGGGCAGGCTCCTACAATGAGCAGTTCTTC
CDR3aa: CASSLGAGSYNEQFF

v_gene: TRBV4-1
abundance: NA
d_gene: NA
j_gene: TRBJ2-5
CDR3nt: TGCGCCAGCAGCCAAGTCCGGGACCAAGAGACCCAGTACTTC
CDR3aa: CASSQVRDQETQYF

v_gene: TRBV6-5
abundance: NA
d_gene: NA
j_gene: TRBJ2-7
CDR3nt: TGTGCCAGCAGCGCTACACAGAGCTCCTACGAGCAGTACTTC
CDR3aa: CASSATQSSYEQYF

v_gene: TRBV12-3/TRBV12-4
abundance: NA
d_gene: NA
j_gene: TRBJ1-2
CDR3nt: TGTGCCAGCAGTTTTGGGCAGTTGGATGGCTACACCTTC
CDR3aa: CASSFGQLDGYTF

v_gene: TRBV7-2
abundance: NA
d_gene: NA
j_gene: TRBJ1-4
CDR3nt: TGTGCCAGCAGTTCTTATGGTCGGCTGGGAGGAGAAAAACTGTTTTTT
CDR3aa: CASSSYGRLGGEKLFF

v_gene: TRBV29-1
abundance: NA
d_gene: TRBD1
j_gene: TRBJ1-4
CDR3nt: TGCAGCGTTGAATTGTCCGACAGGGGGAATGAAAAACTGTTTTTT
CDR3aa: CSVELSDRGNEKLFF

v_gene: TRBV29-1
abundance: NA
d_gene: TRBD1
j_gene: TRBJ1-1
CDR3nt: TGCAGCGTTCGCAACCCGGGACAGGGGAACACTGAAGCTTTCTTT
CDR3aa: CSVRNPGQGNTEAFF

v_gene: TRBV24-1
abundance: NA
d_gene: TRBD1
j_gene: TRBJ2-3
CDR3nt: TGTGCCACCAGTGACCCGGGACAGAACACAGATACGCAGTATTTT
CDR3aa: CATSDPGQNTDTQYF

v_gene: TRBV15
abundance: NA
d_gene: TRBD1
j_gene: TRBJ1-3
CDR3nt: TGTGCCACCAGCAGAGATTTGGGGACAGGGGTCAACACCATATATTTT
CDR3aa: CATSRDLGTGVNTIYF

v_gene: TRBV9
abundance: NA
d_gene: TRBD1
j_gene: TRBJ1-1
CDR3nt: TGTGCCAGCAGCGCCCTCGGACAGGGTCCTTTCTTT
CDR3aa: CASSALGQGPFF

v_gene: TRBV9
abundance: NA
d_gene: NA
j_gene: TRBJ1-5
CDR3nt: TGTGCCAGCAGCTCGGAGGGCAATCAGCCCCAGCATTTT
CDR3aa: CASSSEGNQPQHF

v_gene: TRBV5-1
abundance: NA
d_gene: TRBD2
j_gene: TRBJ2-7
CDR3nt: TGCGCCAGCAGCTTGACGGGGAGGGACCTCTACGAGCAGTACTTC
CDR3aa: CASSLTGRDLYEQYF

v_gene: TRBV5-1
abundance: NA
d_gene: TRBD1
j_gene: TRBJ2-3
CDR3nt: TGCGCCAGCAGCTTGAATGGGGACAGGAGCACAGATACGCAGTATTTT
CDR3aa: CASSLNGDRSTDTQYF

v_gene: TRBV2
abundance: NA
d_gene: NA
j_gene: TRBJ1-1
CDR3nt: TGTGCCAGCAGTGAGATGAAAAAGGGGGCTTTCTTT
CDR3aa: CASSEMKKGAFF

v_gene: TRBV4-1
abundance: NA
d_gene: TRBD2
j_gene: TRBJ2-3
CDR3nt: TGCGCCAGCAGCCAAGAAGGGCTAGCGGGGGTGGGTGATACGCAGTATTTT
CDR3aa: CASSQEGLAGVGDTQYF

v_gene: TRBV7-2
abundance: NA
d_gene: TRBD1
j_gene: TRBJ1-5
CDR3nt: TGTGCCAGCAGCCCCCAGGGACAGTTAAATCAGCCCCAGCATTTT
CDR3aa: CASSPQGQLNQPQHF

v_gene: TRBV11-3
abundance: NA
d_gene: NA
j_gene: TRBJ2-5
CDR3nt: TGTGCCAGCAGCTTAGACCGGGAGACCCAGTACTTC
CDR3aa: CASSLDRETQYF

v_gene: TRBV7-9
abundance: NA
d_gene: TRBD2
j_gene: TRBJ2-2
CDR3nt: TGTGCCAGCAGCTTAACTAGCGGGGGGGCCCACACCGGGGAGCTGTTTTTT
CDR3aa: CASSLTSGGAHTGELFF

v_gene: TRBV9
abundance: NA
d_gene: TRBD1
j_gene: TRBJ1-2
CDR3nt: TGTGCCAGCAGCCCACAGGGGCGAAACAACTATGGCTACACCTTC
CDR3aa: CASSPQGRNNYGYTF

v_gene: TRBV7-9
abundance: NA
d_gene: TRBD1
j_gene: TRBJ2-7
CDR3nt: TGTGCCAGCAGGGCAGGACAGGGCTCCTACGAGCAGTACTTC
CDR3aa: CASRAGQGSYEQYF

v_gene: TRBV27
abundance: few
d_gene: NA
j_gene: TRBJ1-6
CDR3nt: TGTGCCAGCAGTTTATTCTCGGGGAGGAACGGAAATTCACCCCTCCACTTT
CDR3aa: CASSLFSGRNGNSPLHF

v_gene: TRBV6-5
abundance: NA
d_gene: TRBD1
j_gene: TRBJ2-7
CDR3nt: TGTGCCAGCAGTTCCCGGTGGGGACAGGGTGGCGAGCAGTACTTC
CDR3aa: CASSSRWGQGGEQYF

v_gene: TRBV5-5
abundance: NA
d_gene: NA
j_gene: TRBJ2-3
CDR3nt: TGTGCCAGCAAAATCTCCCTAAAGGGGGATACGCAGTATTTT
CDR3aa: CASKISLKGDTQYF

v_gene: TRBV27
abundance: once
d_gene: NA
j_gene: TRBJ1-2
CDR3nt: TGTGCCAGCAGTTCGGGGTCCTATCGGGATGGCTACACCTTC
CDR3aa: CASSSGSYRDGYTF

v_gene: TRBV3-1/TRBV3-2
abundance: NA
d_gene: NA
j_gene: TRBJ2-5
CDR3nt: TGTGCCAGCAGCCCCTATGAGGGAGAGACCCAGTACTTC
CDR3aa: CASSPYEGETQYF

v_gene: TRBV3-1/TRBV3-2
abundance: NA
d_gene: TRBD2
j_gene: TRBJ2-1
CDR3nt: TGTGCCAGCAGCCGGTTTAGCGGGGGGGCAGGGAATGAGCAGTTCTTC
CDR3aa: CASSRFSGGAGNEQFF

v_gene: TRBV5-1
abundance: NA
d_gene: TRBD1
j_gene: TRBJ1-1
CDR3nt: TGCGCCAGCAGCTTAGGGGGCAACTTGAACACTGAAGCTTTCTTT
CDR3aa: CASSLGGNLNTEAFF

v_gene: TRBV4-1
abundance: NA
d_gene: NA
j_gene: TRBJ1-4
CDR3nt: TGCGCCAGCAGCCAAAACCACCCCGGGGGGGGGACTAATGAAAAACTGTTTTTT
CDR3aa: CASSQNHPGGGTNEKLFF

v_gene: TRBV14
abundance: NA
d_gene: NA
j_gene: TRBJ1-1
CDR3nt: TGTGCCAGCAGCCCAGTCAGGGTTCGGATGAACACTGAAGCTTTCTTT
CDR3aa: CASSPVRVRMNTEAFF

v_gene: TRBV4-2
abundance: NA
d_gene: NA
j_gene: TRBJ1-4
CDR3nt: TGTGCCAGCAGCCCGTCGGGAGGGGAAAATGAAAAACTGTTTTTT
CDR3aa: CASSPSGGENEKLFF

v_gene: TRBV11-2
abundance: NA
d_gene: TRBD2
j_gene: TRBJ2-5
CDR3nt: TGTGCCAGCAGCCCCCCCGGGGGGGGTTCAGAGACCCAGTACTTC
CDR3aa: CASSPPGGGSETQYF

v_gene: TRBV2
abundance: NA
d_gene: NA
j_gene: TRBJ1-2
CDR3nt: TGTGCCAGCAGTTCTTTCTATGGCTACACCTTC
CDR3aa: CASSSFYGYTF

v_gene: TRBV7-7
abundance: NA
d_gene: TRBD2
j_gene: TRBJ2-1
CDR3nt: TGTGCCAGCAGCTTAGACGGGGGGGCCTACAATGAGCAGTTCTTC
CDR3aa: CASSLDGGAYNEQFF

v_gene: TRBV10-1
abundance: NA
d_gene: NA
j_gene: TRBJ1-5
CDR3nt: TGCGCCAGCAGTGAGAGACAGAGCAATCAGCCCCAGCATTTT
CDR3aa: CASSERQSNQPQHF

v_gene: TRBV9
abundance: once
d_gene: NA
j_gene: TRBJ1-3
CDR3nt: TGTGCCAGCAGCGTAGAAGACTTCTACTCTGGAAACACCATATATTTT
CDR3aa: CASSVEDFYSGNTIYF

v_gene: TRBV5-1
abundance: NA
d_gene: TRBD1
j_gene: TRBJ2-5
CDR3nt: TGCGCCAGCAGCTTGGCCGGGACAGGAACAGAGACCCAGTACTTC
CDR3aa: CASSLAGTGTETQYF

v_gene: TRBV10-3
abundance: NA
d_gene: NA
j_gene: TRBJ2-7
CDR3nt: TGTGCCATCAGGGACAGTAGAATGGCCTACGAGCAGTACTTC
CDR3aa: CAIRDSRMAYEQYF

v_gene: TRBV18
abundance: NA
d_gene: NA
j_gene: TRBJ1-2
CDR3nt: TGTGCCAGCTCACCACAGGCCTCGGGGAACTATGGCTACACCTTC
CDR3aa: CASSPQASGNYGYTF

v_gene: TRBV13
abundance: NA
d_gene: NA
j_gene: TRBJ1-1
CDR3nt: TGTGCCAGCAGCTCTAGCGAGCGGAACACTGAAGCTTTCTTT
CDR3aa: CASSSSERNTEAFF

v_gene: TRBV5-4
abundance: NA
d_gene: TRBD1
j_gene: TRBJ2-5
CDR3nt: TGTGCCAGCAGCTTGGCCAGAGGACAGGGACAGGAGACCCAGTACTTC
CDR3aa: CASSLARGQGQETQYF

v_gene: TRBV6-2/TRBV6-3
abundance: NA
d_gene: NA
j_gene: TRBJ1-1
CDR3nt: TGTGCCAGCAGTTACTTAGAGAGACAGGCCAACACTGAAGCTTTCTTT
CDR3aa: CASSYLERQANTEAFF

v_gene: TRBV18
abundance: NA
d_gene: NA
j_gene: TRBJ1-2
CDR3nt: TGTGCCAGCTCACCCGGGGACTATGGCTACACCTTC
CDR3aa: CASSPGDYGYTF

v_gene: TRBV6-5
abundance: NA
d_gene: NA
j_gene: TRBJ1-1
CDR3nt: TGTGCCAGCGTCGCCGGGAGCAACACTGAAGCTTTCTTT
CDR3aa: CASVAGSNTEAFF

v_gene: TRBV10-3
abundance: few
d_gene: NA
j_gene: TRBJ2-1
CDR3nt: TGTGCCATCAGTGAGGGGAGCTCCTACAATGAGCAGTTCTTC
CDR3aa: CAISEGSSYNEQFF

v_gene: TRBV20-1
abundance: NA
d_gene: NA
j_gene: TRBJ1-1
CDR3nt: TGCAGTGCTAGTATCCAGGGAGGAACTGAAGCTTTCTTT
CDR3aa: CSASIQGGTEAFF